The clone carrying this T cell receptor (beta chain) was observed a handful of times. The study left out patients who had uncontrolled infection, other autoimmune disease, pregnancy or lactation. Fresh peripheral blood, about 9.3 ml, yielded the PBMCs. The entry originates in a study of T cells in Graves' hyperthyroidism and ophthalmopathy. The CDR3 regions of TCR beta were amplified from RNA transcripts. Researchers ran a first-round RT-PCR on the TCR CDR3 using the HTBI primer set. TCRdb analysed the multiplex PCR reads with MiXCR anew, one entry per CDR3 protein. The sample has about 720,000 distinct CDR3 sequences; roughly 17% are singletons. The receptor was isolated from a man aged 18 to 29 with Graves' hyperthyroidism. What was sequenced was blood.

CDR3 in amino acids: CASSPRTGGEQYF. CDR3 bases: TGTGCCAGCTCACCTCGGACAGGTGGCGAGCAGTACTTC. V is TRBV18 and J is TRBJ2-7, with 7 bases lining up with TRBD1. V trimming: 3 bases; J trimming: 6 bases; junction bases outside the gene matches: 5. This CDR3 has 13 residues. Looked up from germline, CDR1 is KGHSH and CDR2 is LQKENI.